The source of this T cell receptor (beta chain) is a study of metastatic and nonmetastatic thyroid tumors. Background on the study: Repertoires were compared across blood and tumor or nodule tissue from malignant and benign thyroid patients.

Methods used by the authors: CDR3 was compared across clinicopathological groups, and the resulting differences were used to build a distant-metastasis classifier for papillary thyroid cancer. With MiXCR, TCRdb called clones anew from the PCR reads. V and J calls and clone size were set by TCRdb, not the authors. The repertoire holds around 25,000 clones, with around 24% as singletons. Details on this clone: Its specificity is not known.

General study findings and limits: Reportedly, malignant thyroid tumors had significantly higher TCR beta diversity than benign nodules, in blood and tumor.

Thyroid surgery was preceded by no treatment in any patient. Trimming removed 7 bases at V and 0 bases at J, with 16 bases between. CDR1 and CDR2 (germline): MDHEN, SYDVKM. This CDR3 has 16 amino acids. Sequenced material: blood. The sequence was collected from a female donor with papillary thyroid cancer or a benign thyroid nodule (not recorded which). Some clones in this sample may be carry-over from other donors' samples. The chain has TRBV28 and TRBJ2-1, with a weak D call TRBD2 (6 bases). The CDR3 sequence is CASIPLAASSYNEQFF. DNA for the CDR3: TGTGCCAGCATCCCCTTAGCGGCAAGCTCCTACAATGAGCAGTTCTTC. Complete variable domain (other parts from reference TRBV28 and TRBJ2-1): DVKVTQSSRYLVKRTGEKVFLECVQDMDHENMFWYRQDPGLGLRLIYFSYDVKMKEKGDIPEGYSVSREKKERFSLILESASTNQTSMYLCASIPLAASSYNEQFFGPGTRLTVL.